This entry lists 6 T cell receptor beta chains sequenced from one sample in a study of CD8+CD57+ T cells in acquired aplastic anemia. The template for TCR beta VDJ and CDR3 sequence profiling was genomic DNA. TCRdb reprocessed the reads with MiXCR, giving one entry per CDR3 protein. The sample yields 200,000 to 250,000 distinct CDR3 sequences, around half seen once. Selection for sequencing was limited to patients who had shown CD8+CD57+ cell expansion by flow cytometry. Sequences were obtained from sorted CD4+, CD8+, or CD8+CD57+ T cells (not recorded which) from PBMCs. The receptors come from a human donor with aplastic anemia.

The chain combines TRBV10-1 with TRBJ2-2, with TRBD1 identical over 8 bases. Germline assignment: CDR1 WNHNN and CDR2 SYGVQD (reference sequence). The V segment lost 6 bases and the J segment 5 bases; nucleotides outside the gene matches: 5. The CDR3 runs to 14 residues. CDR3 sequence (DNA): TGCGCCAGCAGCGCGGACAGGGCGACCGGGGAGCTGTTTTTT. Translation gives CASSADRATGELFF.

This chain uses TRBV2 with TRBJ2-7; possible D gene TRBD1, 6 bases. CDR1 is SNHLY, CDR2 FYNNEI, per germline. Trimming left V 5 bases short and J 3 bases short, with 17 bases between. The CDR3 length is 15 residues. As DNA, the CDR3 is TGTGCCAGCAGTTTTAACCGGGACACTCTCTACGAGCAGTACTTC. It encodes CASSFNRDTLYEQYF.

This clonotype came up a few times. The chain's CDR3 is CSVETGPDTQYF. CDR3 in DNA: TGCAGCGTTGAAACGGGCCCAGATACGCAGTATTTT. The chain combines TRBV29-1 with TRBJ2-3; no definite D call. Looked up from germline, CDR1 is SQVTM and CDR2 is ANQGSEA. The CDR3 is made up of 12 amino acids. Trimming stripped 2 bases from V and 4 bases from J, with 7 bases between.

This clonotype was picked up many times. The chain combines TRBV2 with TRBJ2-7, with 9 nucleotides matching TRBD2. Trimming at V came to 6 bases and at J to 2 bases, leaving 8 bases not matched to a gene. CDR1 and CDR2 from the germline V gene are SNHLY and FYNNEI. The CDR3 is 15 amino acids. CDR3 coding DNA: TGTGCCAGCAGACACTCTAGCGGGGCTCCCTACGAGCAGTACTTC. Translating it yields CASRHSSGAPYEQYF.

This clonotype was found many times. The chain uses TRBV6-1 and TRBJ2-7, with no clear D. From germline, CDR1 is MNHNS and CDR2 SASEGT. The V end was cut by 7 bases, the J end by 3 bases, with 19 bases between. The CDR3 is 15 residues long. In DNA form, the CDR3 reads TGTGCCAGCACCCAACAGACGACTCCAGACTACGAGCAGTACTTC. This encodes CASTQQTTPDYEQYF.

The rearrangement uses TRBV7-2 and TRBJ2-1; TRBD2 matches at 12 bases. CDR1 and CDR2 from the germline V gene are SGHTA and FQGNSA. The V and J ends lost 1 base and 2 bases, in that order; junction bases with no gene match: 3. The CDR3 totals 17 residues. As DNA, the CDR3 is TGTGCCAGCAGCTTAGTGGCTAGCGGGGGGGCCTACAATGAGCAGTTCTTC. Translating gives CASSLVASGGAYNEQFF.